This entry describes one T cell receptor beta chain. As yet, its antigen is unknown. The data were taken from a study of T cell responses to AZD1222 COVID-19 vaccine. General study points: The reported proportion of spike-specific TCRs targeting unmutated variant regions was nearly half.

Clones were read by immunoSEQ multiplex PCR, and TCRdb kept only the in-frame ones, dropping some. The repertoire holds 120,000 or so clones, with about 94% as singletons. The CDR3 covers 16 residues. CDR1 is SGHRS and CDR2 is YFSETQ in the germline V gene. Germline trimming cut 6 bases from V and 3 bases from J; bases unmatched to any gene: 9. The input for sequencing was peripheral blood, taken 28 days after the second AZD1222 dose. The receptor's source is an adult who received the AZD1222 COVID-19 vaccine. The rearrangement joins TRBV5-1 to TRBJ2-3; 11 bases match TRBD2. The CDR3, as DNA: TGCGCCAGCATCCGCGCCGGGACTAGCGGAACAGATACGCAGTATTTT. Residues: CASIRAGTSGTDTQYF.